This T cell receptor (beta chain) was sequenced during a study of cytomegalovirus exposure and HLA in healthy donors. Study information: It was reported in a later analysis that the 100 to 150 validation repertoires used the same platform as the roughly 640 first-cohort repertoires. Study results and limitations: Specificity for CMV antigens was confirmed in vitro for a few of the CMV-associated chains. Associated with cytomegalovirus, according to the listing, were about 160 TCR beta chains.

Separate from the roughly 730-subject first cohort, the roughly 120-subject validation cohort was the one that the donors belonged to. V gave up 5 bases and J gave up 5 bases, with 15 bases separating them. The CDR3 spans 14 residues. Only in-frame clones appear in the TCRdb table, and some are missing; sequencing was by immunoSEQ multiplex PCR. The table records 180,000 or so clones, around nine tenths of them present only once. About this clone itself: What it recognizes is unknown.

The sample was PBMCs. This sequence originates from a woman in her twenties or thirties in good health and CMV-seronegative. The rearrangement uses TRBV23-1 and TRBJ1-2; a possible D gene is TRBD1 (5 bases). TRBV23-1 is an ORF for which the function is uncertain. The CDR3 is CASSRKGGEYGYTF. Here the CDR3 DNA reads TGCGCCAGCAGTAGAAAGGGAGGGGAATATGGCTACACCTTC.